The sequence of this T cell receptor beta chain was determined in a study of CD8+CD57+ T cells in acquired aplastic anemia. Study background: DNA recovered from sorted CD4+ and CD8+ cells had a mean of around 3.3 ug.

As for this clonotype: Antigen unknown.

The use of genomic DNA as template underpinned the TCR beta VDJ and CDR3 profiling. TCRdb re-called the reads through MiXCR, storing one row per CDR3 protein. The data contain approximately 200,000 distinct CDR3 sequences, about 59% of them singletons. This CDR3 region has 15 residues. Germline-derived CDR1 and CDR2 are SEHNR and FQNEAQ (reference sequence). V was pared by 6 bases and J by 7 bases, with 10 bases of the junction left unmatched. Study-level results: Patients and controls shared twenty-nine CD8+ CDR3 sequences, highly expressed in patients. Patients and controls had CD8+ Simpson's diversity values that were not significantly distinct.

This TCR came from a human donor in good health. The J gene is TRBJ2-1, the V gene TRBV7-9, with 9 bases identical to TRBD1. The sequencing input was sorted CD4+, CD8+, or CD8+CD57+ T cells (not recorded which) from PBMCs. This CDR3 is CASSATGGSRNEQFF. The CDR3 region has the DNA TGTGCCAGCAGTGCGACAGGGGGTTCGAGGAATGAGCAGTTCTTC.